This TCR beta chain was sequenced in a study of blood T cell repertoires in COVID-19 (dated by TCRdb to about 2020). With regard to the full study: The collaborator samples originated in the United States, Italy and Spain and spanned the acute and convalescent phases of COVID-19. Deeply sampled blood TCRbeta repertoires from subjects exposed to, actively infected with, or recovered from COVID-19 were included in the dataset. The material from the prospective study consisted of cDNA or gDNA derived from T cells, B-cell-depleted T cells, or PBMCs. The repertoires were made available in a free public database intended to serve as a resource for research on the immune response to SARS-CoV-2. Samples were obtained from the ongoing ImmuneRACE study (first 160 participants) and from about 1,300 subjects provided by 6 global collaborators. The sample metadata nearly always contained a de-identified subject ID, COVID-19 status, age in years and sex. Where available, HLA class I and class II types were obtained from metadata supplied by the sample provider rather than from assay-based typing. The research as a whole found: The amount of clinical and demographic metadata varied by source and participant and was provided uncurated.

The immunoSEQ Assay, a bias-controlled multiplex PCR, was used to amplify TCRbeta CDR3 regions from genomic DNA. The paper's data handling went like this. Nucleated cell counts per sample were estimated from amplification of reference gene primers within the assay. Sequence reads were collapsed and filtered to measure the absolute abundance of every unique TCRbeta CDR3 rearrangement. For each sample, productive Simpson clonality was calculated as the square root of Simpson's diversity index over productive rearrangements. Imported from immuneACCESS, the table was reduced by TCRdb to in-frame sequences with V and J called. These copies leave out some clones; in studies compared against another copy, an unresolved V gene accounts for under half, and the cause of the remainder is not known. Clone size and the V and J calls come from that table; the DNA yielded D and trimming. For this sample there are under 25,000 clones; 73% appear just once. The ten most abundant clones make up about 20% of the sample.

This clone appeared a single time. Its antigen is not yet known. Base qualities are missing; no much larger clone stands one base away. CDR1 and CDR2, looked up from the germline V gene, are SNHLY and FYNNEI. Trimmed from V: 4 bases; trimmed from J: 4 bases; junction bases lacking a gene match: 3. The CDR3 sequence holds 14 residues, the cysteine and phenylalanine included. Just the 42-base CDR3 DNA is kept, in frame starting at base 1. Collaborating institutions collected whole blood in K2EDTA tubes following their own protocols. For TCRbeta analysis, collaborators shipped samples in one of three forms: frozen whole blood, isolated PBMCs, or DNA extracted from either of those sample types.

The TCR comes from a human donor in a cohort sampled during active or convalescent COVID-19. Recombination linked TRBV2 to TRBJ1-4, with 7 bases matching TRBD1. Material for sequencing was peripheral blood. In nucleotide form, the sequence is TGTGCCAGCAGTGGGGGACAGCTTAATGAAAAACTGTTTTTT. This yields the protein CASSGGQLNEKLFF.